The following is a TCR beta chain sequence with its context. This clone was counted a single time. Its antigen is currently not known. Nothing much larger sits one base from this clone, and base qualities are not available. This specimen includes other DNA sequences encoding the same CDR3. The sample comes from a study of cytomegalovirus exposure and HLA in healthy donors (dated by TCRdb to about 2017). Looking at the study overall: An earlier analysis of roughly 610 of the donors reported roughly 300 Gb of sequence data and approximately 120 million unique TCR beta sequences obtained from some 200 million T cells. To study patterns of TCR occurrence, a later analysis re-analyzed previously published TCR beta repertoires from several hundred donors and added high-resolution HLA genotyping. Every repertoire in the discovery cohort had been generated on one and the same sequencing platform. An early release covering 550 to 650 HLA-typed donors comprised approximately 300 gigabases of sequencing data and roughly 85 million unique TCR sequences. Of the roughly 390 genotyped donors, 80% to 90% were placed in the genetic ancestry cluster associated with self-reported Caucasian donors. The study profiled the T cell repertoires of approximately 700 subjects by immunosequencing and related them to cytomegalovirus serostatus. Alongside the repertoire data, information on donor age, sex, ethnicity and CMV serostatus was compiled. Across approximately 400 genotyped donors of the cohort, an average of roughly 250,000 unique TCR beta nucleotide sequences per donor were sequenced, and roughly a sixth of those sequences were non-productive. The later analysis used no new phenotypic data to find candidate immune exposures, relying instead on TCR beta sequences and their occurrence across donors. A separate validation cohort of roughly 130 different subjects was used in addition to the 666-subject first cohort. Four to six DR-DQ haplotypes were handled as single units for association and clustering, since linkage in the cohort was strong. An earlier analysis of roughly 600 of the donors used high-throughput TCR beta sequencing to judge whether each TCR beta V gene segment behaved as functional or pseudogenic. Genome-wide SNP genotypes for about 65% of the roughly 670 donors were used in a later genetic analysis, which treated that subset as a discovery cohort. Both class I and class II loci were covered by HLA typing, at four-digit resolution. The study combined high-throughput TCR immunosequencing, statistical association of individual TCRs with disease status, and machine learning to predict cytomegalovirus infection status. The study aimed to test whether cataloging public T cell receptors could reveal signatures of past pathogen exposure. Typing coverage varied by locus: roughly 620-630 donors for A, B, C, DRB1 and DQB1; roughly 500 for DQA1; more than 600 for DPA1; 450 to 480 for DPB1.

The cohort comprised 710 or so healthy bone marrow donors. At the time of sampling, all cohort members were nominally healthy, though unrecorded immune exposures were likely present. The donor tested CMV seropositive, placing the donor among the 250 to 300 seropositive members of the cohort. A peripheral blood sample was provided by each donor, and peripheral blood mononuclear cells were used for TCR beta sequencing. The Qiagen DNeasy Blood Extraction Kit was used to extract genomic DNA from the blood cell samples. V drops 0 bases and J drops 2 bases, leaving 8 bases in between. From the cysteine through the phenylalanine, the CDR3 covers 14 amino acids. Only the CDR3 region is kept as DNA, spanning 42 bases read in frame from base 1. Taken from the germline V gene, the CDR1 and CDR2 loops are SGDLS and YYNGEE. What the authors observed across the whole study: The authors suggested that the approach could potentially be extended to other disease states and immunological phenotypes. Several of the top co-occurrence clusters appeared to be linked to parvovirus B19, influenza, CMV and Epstein-Barr virus, according to a later analysis. A later analysis found that most CMV-associated TCR beta chains appeared HLA-restricted, with HLA associations seemingly driven largely by CMV exposure. The cohort was sequenced for TCR beta chains only, and without alpha or paired-chain data the features that could be detected were limited. A further reported finding was that TCR beta sequences accurately predicted the HLA-A and HLA-B alleles for most subjects in the first cohort. Broadly in line with IMGT annotations, most TCR beta V segments showed up in productive rearrangements about 90% or about 30% of the time in an earlier analysis of around 600 of the donors. According to a later genetic analysis, donors in an Asian-associated ancestry cluster had fewer N-insertions in productive TCRs than the roughly 670-donor mean. HLA typing was unavailable for some donors at each locus, so association tests used only the typed subset. In vitro tests confirmed that a few of the cytomegalovirus-associated TCR beta chains recognize cytomegalovirus antigens. A cluster of highly shared sequence variants was judged likely to represent a technical artifact of the sequencing pipeline. In a later genetic analysis, a missense DCLRE1C variant was associated with V-gene and J-gene trimming of TCR beta chains, and the association was replicated in an independent cohort. In the study, around 150 TCR beta chains were listed as associated with cytomegalovirus. Cytomegalovirus status was reported to be diagnosed by the classifier with high specificity and sensitivity in both the original and validation cohorts. Across donors, most TCR sequences were observed very rarely, whereas some public TCRs were present in many individuals. The presence/absence analyses assumed that sequencing depth was roughly uniform across donors, and that assumption may not be true. The 87-base-pair reads could not distinguish some IMGT-functional V segments, including TRBV6-2 and TRBV6-3, so those segments were excluded. A later analysis found that TCR association rates varied across HLA loci, with DRB1 alleles showing the most associated TCRs and HLA-C alleles the fewest. CMV serostatus was the only immune exposure information available for the cohort. Because counts were too low, seventeen rarely observed V segments, including chromosome 9 orphons, were excluded from the earlier analysis of around 640 of the donors. Correlated functional status among segregating V segments might reflect linkage disequilibrium, but an unknown experimental factor could not be ruled out. A later analysis found that HLA-associated TCR beta chains were more clonally expanded and had lower generation probabilities than equally common non-associated chains. A later analysis associated 16,951 TCR beta sequences with specific HLA alleles at a false discovery rate of 0.05. Strong co-occurrence of HLA alleles, especially DR and DQ, made assigning TCR associations to individual alleles difficult.

Library method: the immunoSEQ multiplex PCR assay. The multiplex PCR relied on a mix of 60 forward primers for TCR Vbeta segments and 13 reverse primers for TCR Jbeta segments. A multiplex PCR assay on genomic DNA amplified the CDR3 region of rearranged TCR beta genes. On the Illumina HiSeq System, the amplified TCR beta libraries were sequenced as 87-base-pair reads. Turning to the authors' computational methods: Across the 600 to 700 repertoires, a later analysis counted around 80 million unique TCR beta chains, 9.5 million to 13 million of which were shared by at least two donors. A nearest-neighbor algorithm error-corrected the raw reads and collapsed the reads into unique sequences, merging closely related sequences to remove PCR and sequencing errors. To assign V, D and J gene segments, CDR3 sequences were aligned to IMGT reference sequences. Each retained sequence needed at least a six-nucleotide match to both a V gene segment and a J gene segment. A rearrangement counted as productive if the CDR3 had no stop codons and remained in frame with V and J, and every other rearrangement counted as non-productive. CDR3 was defined according to IMGT convention as the region running from the second conserved V-encoded cysteine to the conserved J-encoded phenylalanine. Sequences without an unambiguous match to a single V gene segment were excluded from the earlier analysis of 450 to 750 of the donors. An earlier analysis of several hundred of the donors called V segments functional above 56.7% productive rearrangements and segregating when the between-donor standard deviation exceeded 5%. A statistical classification framework was built to diagnose cytomegalovirus status from the catalog of TCR beta chain sequences. In a later analysis, V and J genes were assigned by comparing TCR nucleotide sequences against IMGT/GENE-DB human TR gene sequences. A later analysis assigned CDR3 sequences and most-parsimonious VDJ recombination scenarios with the TCRdist pipeline. A later analysis defined each TCR beta chain by its CDR3 amino acid sequence plus V-gene family, and excluded reads lacking a unique V-gene family. In a later analysis, a few hundred highly shared, low-generation-probability nucleotide sequences were removed to address suspected cross-contamination and a sequencing artifact. In a later analysis, a clonal expansion index was calculated for each public chain from normalized within-repertoire ranks of inferred template counts. In a later analysis, generation probabilities were computed using a VDJ recombination model fitted to out-of-frame rearrangements, and the results were checked against IGoR. In a later analysis, TCR-TCR, TCR-HLA and TCR-CMV co-occurrence was scored with hypergeometric tests, and a repertoire-size bias correction was applied to TCR pairs. To estimate false discovery rates, a later analysis permuted the HLA or CMV assignments 20 times. In a later analysis, co-occurring TCRs were grouped using DBSCAN, with TCRdist sequence similarity added in when clustering inside HLA-allele-positive subsets. Repertoires with fewer than 30,000 or more than 120,000 public chains, plus five repertoires with anomalous nucleotide sharing, were excluded from co-occurrence clustering. Entries here come from immuneACCESS through TCRdb and include only in-frame sequences with V and J called. Some clones fail to appear in such tables; in the studies checked, an unresolved V gene covers under half of the shortfall, and the cause of the remainder is unknown. Clonal size and the V and J genes are those of that table, whereas D and trimming came from the DNA. The sample table records 70,000 to 100,000 clones; approximately 80% of these occur just once. Roughly 25% of the sample is in the top ten clones.

This clonotype originated in a woman aged 45-65 years in good health and CMV-seropositive. The material sequenced was PBMCs. The V and J genes are TRBV9 and TRBJ2-5, and TRBD1 may be the D gene, going by 6 matching bases. The CDR3 reads as follows: CASSVGTGQETQYF. Here is the DNA: TGTGCCAGCAGCGTAGGCACAGGGCAAGAGACCCAGTACTTC.